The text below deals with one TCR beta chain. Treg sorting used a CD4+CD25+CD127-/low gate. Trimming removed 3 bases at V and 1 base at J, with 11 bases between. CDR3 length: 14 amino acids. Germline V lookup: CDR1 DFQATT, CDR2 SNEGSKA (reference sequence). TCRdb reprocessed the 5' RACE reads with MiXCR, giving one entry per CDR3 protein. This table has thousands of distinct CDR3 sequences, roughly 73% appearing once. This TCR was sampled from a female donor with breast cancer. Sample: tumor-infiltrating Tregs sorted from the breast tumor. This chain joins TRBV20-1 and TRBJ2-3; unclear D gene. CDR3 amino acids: CSASRRSGTDTQYF. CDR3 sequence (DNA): TGCAGTGCTAGTCGCCGTTCTGGCACAGATACGCAGTATTTT.